This T cell receptor beta chain was documented in a study of blood T cell repertoires in COVID-19. About the study: Samples came from the United States, Italy and Spain, spanning acute and convalescent COVID-19.

Participant-reported clinical history was the basis for cohort assignment. Before being deemed recovered, Cohort 3 donors had two negative PCRs, clearance, or symptom resolution. This clone was observed a single time. The germline V and J ends were trimmed by 4 bases and 4 bases, with 19 bases remaining between them. There are 16 residues in the CDR3. Germline CDR1 reads LGHDT; CDR2 reads YNNKEL (reference sequence). Assay: immunoSEQ multiplex PCR; the TCRdb copy retains only in-frame clones and omits some. The profile shows roughly 310,000 clones, more than 90% of them singletons. Sequencing was performed on PBMCs or T cells enriched from blood (not recorded which). The source of this sequence is a man in his 60s who had recovered from COVID-19. The chain uses TRBV3-1 (or the pseudogene TRBV3-2) and TRBJ2-5; possibly TRBD1 for D (6 bases). The DNA of the CDR3 is TGTGCCAGCAGCCCTGGCCAGGGGCTCCGCGGAGAGACCCAGTACTTC. Protein sequence: CASSPGQGLRGETQYF.